The 9 T cell receptor beta chains below come from one sample, sequenced in a study of OX40 agonist ivuxolimab in advanced cancers. Produced via immunoSEQ multiplex PCR; TCRdb's table is partial and in-frame only. This table holds about 20,000 clones, about 71% found once. Source: CD4+ or CD8+ T cells sorted from blood, taken in a trial of the OX40 agonist ivuxolimab. Receptor source: an adult with an advanced solid tumor such as melanoma, head and neck, liver or kidney cancer.

This clone was seen a few times. The V call is TRBV11-3, the J call TRBJ2-1; D unresolved. From germline, CDR1 is SGHNT and CDR2 YENEEA. CDR3 length: 13 residues. V was clipped by 5 bases and J by 6 bases, with 11 bases between them. The CDR3 DNA is TGTGCCAGCAGCCCCCGCGGTGGCAATGAGCAGTTCTTC. Its protein product is CASSPRGGNEQFF.

By proportion, this clone is medium-sized. The chain is built from TRBV9 and TRBJ2-1; a possible D gene is TRBD1 (6 bases). Germline lookup yields CDR1 SGDLS and CDR2 YYNGEE. CDR3 length: 13 amino acids. V lost 5 bases and J lost 10, with 16 bases in between. Here the CDR3 DNA reads TGTGCCAGCAGGGGCGAGGGGGTAGGCGAGCAGTTCTTC. Its protein is CASRGEGVGEQFF. The entire variable domain, with the rest obtained from reference TRBV9 and TRBJ2-1, is as follows: DSGVTQTPKHLITATGQRVTLRCSPRSGDLSVYWYQQSLDQGLQFLIQYYNGEERAKGNILERFSAQQFPDLHSELNLSSLELGDSALYFCASRGEGVGEQFFGPGTRLTVL.

The V gene is TRBV28, the J gene TRBJ2-1; possible D gene TRBD2, 5 bases. In germline, CDR1 is MDHEN, CDR2 SYDVKM. This CDR3 is 13 amino acids long. With 2 bases removed from V and 8 bases from J, the gap between germline ends came to 10 bases. Here the CDR3 reads CASSLGSVHEQFF. The DNA of the CDR3 is TGTGCCAGCAGTTTAGGTAGCGTGCATGAGCAGTTCTTC.

CDR3 sequence reads: CASSELGQSGSPLHF. The CDR3 nucleotides are TGTGCCAGCAGTGAATTAGGGCAGAGTGGTTCACCCCTCCACTTT. The chain couples TRBV6-1 to TRBJ1-6; D is undetermined. The V gene's germline CDR1 is MNHNS and CDR2 SASEGT. The CDR3 is 15 residues long. The V gene lost 2 bases and the J gene lost 9 bases, with 14 bases spanning the gap.

The rearrangement links TRBV30 to TRBJ2-3; unclear D gene. The CDR3 length is 16 residues. The ends were cut back, 0 bases at V and 6 bases at J, with 19 bases in the middle. CDR1 and CDR2 from the germline V gene are GTSNPN and SVGIG (reference sequence). In nucleotides, the CDR3 is TGTGCCTGGAGTGTACGGGTAGGAAGGATTAGGGATACGCAGTATTTT. Translating gives CAWSVRVGRIRDTQYF.

The chain couples TRBV2 to TRBJ2-7, with D tentatively TRBD1 (5 bases). Germline-derived CDR1 and CDR2 are SNHLY and FYNNEI. V lost 6 bases to trimming and J lost 0 bases, with 15 bases between them. The CDR3 runs 15 residues. CDR3 region: CASRGATANSYEQYF. The CDR3 nucleotides are TGTGCCAGCAGGGGCGCGACAGCTAACTCCTACGAGCAGTACTTC.

This clone was observed a few times. The same CDR3 arises from other DNA sequences in this sample as well. J is TRBJ2-7 and V is TRBV19; D could derive from TRBD1 or TRBD2 (5 bases each). Germline V CDR1 and CDR2: LNHDA, SQIVND (reference sequence). V lost 5 bases and J lost 2, with 13 bases in between. The CDR3 consists of 14 residues. Here the CDR3 reads CASSPRDGTYEQYF. CDR3 sequence (DNA): TGTGCCAGTAGTCCCAGGGACGGGACCTACGAGCAGTACTTC.

The V and J genes are TRBV2 and TRBJ2-1; 10 bases align to TRBD2. CDR1 is SNHLY and CDR2 is FYNNEI in the germline V gene. The CDR3 has 18 amino acids. V shed 6 bases, J shed 0 bases, and the junction held 11 bases outside the gene matches. CDR3 amino acids: CASSATSGNAGSYNEQFF. CDR3 in DNA: TGTGCCAGCAGCGCCACTAGCGGGAACGCTGGCTCCTACAATGAGCAGTTCTTC.

The rearrangement joins TRBV2 to TRBJ1-2, with D perhaps matching TRBD1 (5 bases). Germline V gives CDR1 SNHLY, CDR2 FYNNEI. The CDR3 contains 13 residues. With 8 bases removed from V and 7 bases from J, the gap between germline ends came to 17 bases. CDR3 bases: TGTGCCAGCGAGGGTACAGGTGGGGGTGGCTACACCTTC. Its protein is CASEGTGGGGYTF.